Presented here are 10 T cell receptor beta chains from one specimen sequenced in a study of T cells in Graves' hyperthyroidism and ophthalmopathy. RNA transcripts provided the source from which TCR beta CDR3 regions were amplified. First-round RT-PCR of the TCR CDR3 relied on the HTBI primer set. TCRdb redid the calling of the multiplex PCR reads with MiXCR, one entry per CDR3 protein. This sample has 340,000 or so distinct CDR3 sequences, with around a fifth found just once. Material for sequencing was blood. Receptor source: a woman in her fifties or sixties with Graves' hyperthyroidism.

This clonotype has ten or more counts. The chain carries TRBV25-1 and TRBJ1-1, with D uncertain. V was trimmed by 4 bases and J by 1 base, leaving 10 bases between them. Germline V gene lookup returns CDR1 MGHDK and CDR2 SYGVNS. CDR3 length: 14 amino acids. CDR3 nucleotide sequence: TGTGCCAGCAGTGTAGCGGCAGCGAACACTGAAGCTTTCTTT. Its protein product is CASSVAAANTEAFF.

This clonotype was observed at least ten times. V gene TRBV7-3 combines with J gene TRBJ2-1; 10 nucleotides match TRBD2. Germline CDR1 SGHTA, CDR2 FQGTGA. V lost 0 bases, J lost 8 bases, and 4 bases stayed unmatched. This CDR3 contains 15 residues. CDR3 DNA: TGTGCCAGCAGCTTAACCCGAGCGGGGGGGCATGAGCAGTTCTTC. It codes for CASSLTRAGGHEQFF.

Many counts were recorded for this clonotype. The V gene is TRBV6-1, the J gene TRBJ2-7; the D gene is possibly TRBD2 (7 bases). Germline V lookup: CDR1 MNHNS, CDR2 SASEGT. CDR3 length equals 13 residues. Trimming took 6 bases from V and 2 from J, leaving 11 bases between them. CDR3 DNA sequence: TGTGCCAGCAGACCGGGGGGCGCCTACGAGCAGTACTTC. Translated: CASRPGGAYEQYF.

V usage is TRBV28 and J usage is TRBJ2-1; TRBD1 is a possible D gene (6 bases). The V end was cut by 3 bases, the J end by 5 bases, with 11 bases between. In germline, CDR1 is MDHEN, CDR2 SYDVKM. This CDR3 has 14 amino acids. CDR3 DNA: TGTGCCAGCAGTTTGCCCGGACAGAACAATGAGCAGTTCTTC. Amino acid sequence: CASSLPGQNNEQFF.

This clonotype has at least ten counts. V and J are TRBV7-8 and TRBJ2-7; D call uncertain. Trimming left V 0 bases short and J 0 bases short, with 12 bases between. CDR3 length: 16 residues. Germline CDR1 is SGHVS and CDR2 is FQNEAQ. This CDR3 is CASSLAVRVFSYEQYF. The CDR3 DNA reads TGTGCCAGCAGCTTAGCGGTTCGGGTCTTCTCCTACGAGCAGTACTTC.

This clonotype came up a few times. The J gene is TRBJ2-1, the V gene TRBV30; D gene uncertain. Trimming took 6 bases from V and 5 from J, leaving 8 bases between them. The CDR3 has 11 amino acids. Looked up from germline, CDR1 is GTSNPN and CDR2 is SVGIG (reference sequence). Here the CDR3 reads CACHAHNEQFF. CDR3 sequence (DNA): TGTGCCTGTCATGCCCACAATGAGCAGTTCTTC.

This clonotype was counted many times. The V gene is TRBV10-3, the J gene TRBJ2-7; either TRBD1 or TRBD2 may supply D (5 bases each). Looked up from germline, CDR1 is ENHRY and CDR2 is SYGVKD. Deletions cut 2 bases from V and 1 base from J, with 12 bases between. This CDR3 has 15 amino acids. The CDR3: CAISEGDGVSYEQYF. CDR3 bases: TGTGCCATCAGTGAGGGGGACGGAGTTTCCTACGAGCAGTACTTC.

This clonotype was counted a single time. This chain links TRBV6-5 with TRBJ2-7, with 7 bases fitting TRBD1. The CDR3 length is 15 residues. The V gene end was trimmed by 0 bases and the J gene end by 11 bases; junction bases not matched to a gene: 13. Germline V gene data show CDR1 as MNHEY and CDR2 as SVGAGI. The CDR3 region is CASSYSRGGSHAEYF. DNA of the CDR3: TGTGCCAGCAGTTACTCGAGAGGGGGCAGCCACGCGGAGTACTTC.

This chain uses TRBV18 with TRBJ2-2; D gene ambiguous. The V and J ends lost 3 bases and 0 bases respectively, with 11 bases between them. This CDR3 comprises 16 residues. Germline V gene sequence: CDR1 KGHSH, CDR2 LQKENI. For the CDR3, the DNA is TGTGCCAGCTCACCTCGTACGAACGCGAACACCGGGGAGCTGTTTTTT. Its translation: CASSPRTNANTGELFF.

The chain combines TRBV25-1 with TRBJ1-1, with D possibly being TRBD1 (5 bases). The CDR3 contains 15 residues. The germline CDR1 and CDR2 sequences are MGHDK and SYGVNS. The V and J ends lost 6 bases and 2 bases respectively, with 16 bases between them. CDR3 nucleotide sequence: TGTGCCAGCAGGAGCGGGGGGGGGGTAAACACTGAAGCTTTCTTT. Translation gives CASRSGGGVNTEAFF.